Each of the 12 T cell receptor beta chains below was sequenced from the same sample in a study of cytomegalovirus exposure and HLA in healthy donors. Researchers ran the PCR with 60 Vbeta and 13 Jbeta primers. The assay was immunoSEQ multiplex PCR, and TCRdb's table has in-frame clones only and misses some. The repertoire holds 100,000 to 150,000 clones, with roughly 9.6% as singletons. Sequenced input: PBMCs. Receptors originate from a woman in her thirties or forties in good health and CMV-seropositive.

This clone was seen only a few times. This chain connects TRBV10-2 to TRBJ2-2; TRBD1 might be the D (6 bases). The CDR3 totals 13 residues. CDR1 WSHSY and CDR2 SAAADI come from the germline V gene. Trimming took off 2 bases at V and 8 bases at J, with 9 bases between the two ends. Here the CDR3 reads CASSETRGGELFF. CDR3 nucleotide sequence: TGCGCCAGCAGTGAGACCAGGGGTGGGGAGCTGTTTTTT.

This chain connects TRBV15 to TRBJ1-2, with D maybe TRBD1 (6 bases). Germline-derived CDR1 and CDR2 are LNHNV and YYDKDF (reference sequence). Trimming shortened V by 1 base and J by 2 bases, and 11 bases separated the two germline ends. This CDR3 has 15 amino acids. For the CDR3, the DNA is TGTGCCACCAGCAGAGCAGGGGCAGGGAACTATGGCTACACCTTC. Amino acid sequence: CATSRAGAGNYGYTF.

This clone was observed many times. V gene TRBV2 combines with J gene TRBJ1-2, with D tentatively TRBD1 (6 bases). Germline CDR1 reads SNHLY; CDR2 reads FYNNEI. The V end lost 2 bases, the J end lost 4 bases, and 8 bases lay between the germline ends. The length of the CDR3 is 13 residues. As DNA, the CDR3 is TGTGCCAGCAGTGAAACAGGGAGCTATGGCTACACCTTC. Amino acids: CASSETGSYGYTF.

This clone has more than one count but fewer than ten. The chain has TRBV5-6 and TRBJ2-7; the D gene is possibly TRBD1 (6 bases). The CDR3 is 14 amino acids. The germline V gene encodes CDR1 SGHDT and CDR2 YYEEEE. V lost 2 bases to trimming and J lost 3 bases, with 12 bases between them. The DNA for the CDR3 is TGTGCCAGCAGCTTAGGGGGAAGGGTCTACGAGCAGTACTTC. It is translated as CASSLGGRVYEQYF.

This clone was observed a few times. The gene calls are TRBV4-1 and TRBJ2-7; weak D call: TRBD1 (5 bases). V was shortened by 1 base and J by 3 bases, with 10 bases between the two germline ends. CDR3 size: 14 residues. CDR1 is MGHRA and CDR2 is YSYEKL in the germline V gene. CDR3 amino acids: CASSQVKDSYEQYF. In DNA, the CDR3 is TGCGCCAGCAGCCAAGTTAAAGACAGCTACGAGCAGTACTTC.

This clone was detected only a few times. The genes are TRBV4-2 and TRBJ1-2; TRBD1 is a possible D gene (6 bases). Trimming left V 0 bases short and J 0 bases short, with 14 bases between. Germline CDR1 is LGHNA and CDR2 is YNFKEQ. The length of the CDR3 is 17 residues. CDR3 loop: CASSQEVGQISNYGYTF. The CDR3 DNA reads TGTGCCAGCAGCCAAGAGGTTGGACAGATCTCTAACTATGGCTACACCTTC.

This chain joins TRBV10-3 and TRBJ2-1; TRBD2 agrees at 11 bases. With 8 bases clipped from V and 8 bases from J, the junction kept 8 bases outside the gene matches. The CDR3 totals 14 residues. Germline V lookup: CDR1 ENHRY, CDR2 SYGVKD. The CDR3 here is CAISLAGGRDEQFF. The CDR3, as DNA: TGTGCCATCTCTTTAGCGGGGGGGCGCGATGAGCAGTTCTTC.

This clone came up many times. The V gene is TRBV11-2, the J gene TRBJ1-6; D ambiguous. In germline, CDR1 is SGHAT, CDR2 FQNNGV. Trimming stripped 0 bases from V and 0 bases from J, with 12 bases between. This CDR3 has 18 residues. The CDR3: CASSLERRPSSYNSPLHF. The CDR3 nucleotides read TGTGCCAGCAGCTTAGAGAGAAGGCCTAGCTCCTATAATTCACCCCTCCACTTT.

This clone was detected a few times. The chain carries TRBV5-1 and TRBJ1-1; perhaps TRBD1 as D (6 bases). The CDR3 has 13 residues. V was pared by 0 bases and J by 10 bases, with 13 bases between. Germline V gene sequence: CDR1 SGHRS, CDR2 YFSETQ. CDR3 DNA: TGCGCCAGCAGCTTGGAGGGCAGGGGCCCAGCTTTCTTT. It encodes CASSLEGRGPAFF.

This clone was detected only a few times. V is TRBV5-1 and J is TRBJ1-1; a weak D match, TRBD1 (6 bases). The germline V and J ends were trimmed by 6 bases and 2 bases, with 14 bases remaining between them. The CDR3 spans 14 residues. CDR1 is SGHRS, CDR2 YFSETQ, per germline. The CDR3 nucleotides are TGCGCCAGCAAATTTGAAGGGGGTAACACTGAAGCTTTCTTT. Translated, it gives CASKFEGGNTEAFF.

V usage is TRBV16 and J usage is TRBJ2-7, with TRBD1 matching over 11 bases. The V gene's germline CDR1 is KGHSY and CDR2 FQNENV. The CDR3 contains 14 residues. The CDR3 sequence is CASGGGQGADEQYV. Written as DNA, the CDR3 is TGTGCCAGCGGGGGCGGACAGGGGGCCGACGAGCAGTATGTC.

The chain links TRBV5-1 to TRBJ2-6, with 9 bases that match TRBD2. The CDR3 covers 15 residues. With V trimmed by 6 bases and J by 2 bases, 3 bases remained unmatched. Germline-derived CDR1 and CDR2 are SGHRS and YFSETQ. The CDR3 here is CASKAGGAGANVLTF. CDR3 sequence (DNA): TGCGCCAGCAAAGCGGGGGGAGCTGGGGCCAACGTCCTGACTTTC.